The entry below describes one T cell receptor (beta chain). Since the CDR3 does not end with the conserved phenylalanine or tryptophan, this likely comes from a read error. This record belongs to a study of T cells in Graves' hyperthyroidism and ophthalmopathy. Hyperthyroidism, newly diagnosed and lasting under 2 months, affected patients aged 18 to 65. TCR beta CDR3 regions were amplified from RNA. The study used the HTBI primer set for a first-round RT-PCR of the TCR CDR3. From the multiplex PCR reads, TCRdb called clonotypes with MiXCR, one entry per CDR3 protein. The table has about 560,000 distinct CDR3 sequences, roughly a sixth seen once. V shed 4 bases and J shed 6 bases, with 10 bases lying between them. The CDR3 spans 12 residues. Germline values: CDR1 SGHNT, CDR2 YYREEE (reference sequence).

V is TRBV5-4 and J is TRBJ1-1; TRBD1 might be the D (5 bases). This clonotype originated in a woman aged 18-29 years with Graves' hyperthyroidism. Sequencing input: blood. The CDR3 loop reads CASSARDAEAFS. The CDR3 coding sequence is TGTGCCAGCAGCGCCCGGGACGCTGAAGCTTTCTCT.